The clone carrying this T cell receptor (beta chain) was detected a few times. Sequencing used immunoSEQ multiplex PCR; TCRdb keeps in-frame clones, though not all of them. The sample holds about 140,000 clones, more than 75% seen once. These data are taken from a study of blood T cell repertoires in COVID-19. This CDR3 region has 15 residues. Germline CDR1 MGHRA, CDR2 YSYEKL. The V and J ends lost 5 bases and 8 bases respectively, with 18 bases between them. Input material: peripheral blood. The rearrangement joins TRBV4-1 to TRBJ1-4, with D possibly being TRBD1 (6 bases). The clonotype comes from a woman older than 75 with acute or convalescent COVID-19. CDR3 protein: CASSGLGTRWEKLFF. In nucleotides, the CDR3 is TGCGCCAGCAGCGGACTCGGGACAAGGTGGGAAAAACTGTTTTTT.